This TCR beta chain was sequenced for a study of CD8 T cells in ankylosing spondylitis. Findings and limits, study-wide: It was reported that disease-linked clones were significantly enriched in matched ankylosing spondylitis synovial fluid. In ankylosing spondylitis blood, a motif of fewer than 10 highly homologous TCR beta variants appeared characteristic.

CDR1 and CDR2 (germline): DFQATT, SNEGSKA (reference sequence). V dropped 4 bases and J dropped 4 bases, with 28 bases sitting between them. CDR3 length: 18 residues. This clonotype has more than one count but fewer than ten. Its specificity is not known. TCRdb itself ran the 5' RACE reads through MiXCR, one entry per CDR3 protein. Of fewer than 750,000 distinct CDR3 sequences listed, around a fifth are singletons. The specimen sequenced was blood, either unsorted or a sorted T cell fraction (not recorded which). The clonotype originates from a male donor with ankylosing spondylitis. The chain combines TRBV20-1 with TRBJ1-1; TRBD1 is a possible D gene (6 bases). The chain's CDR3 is CSAIRLQGKRHLGTEAFF. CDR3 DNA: TGCAGTGCTATACGATTACAGGGAAAGAGGCATCTCGGCACTGAAGCTTTCTTT.